These 32 T cell receptor beta chains were all obtained from the same sample, sequenced in a study of CD8+CD57+ T cells in acquired aplastic anemia. For CDR3 and TCR beta VDJ profiling, genomic DNA was the template used. TCRdb analysed the reads with MiXCR anew, one entry per CDR3 protein. The top ten clones hold 45% to 50% of a sample with under 200,000 distinct CDR3 sequences, approximately 60% of them seen once. Source material: sorted CD4+, CD8+, or CD8+CD57+ T cells (not recorded which) from PBMCs. These receptors were taken from a human donor in good health.

This rearrangement joins TRBV15 to TRBJ2-1; the match to TRBD2 covers 11 bases. Germline V CDR1 and CDR2: LNHNV, YYDKDF (reference sequence). This CDR3 is built from 16 residues. The J segment lost 3 bases and the V segment lost 2 bases, leaving 3 bases of the junction unmatched. The CDR3 spells CATSRPGTSGYNEQFF. In nucleotides, the CDR3 is TGTGCCACCAGCAGACCCGGGACTAGCGGCTACAATGAGCAGTTCTTC.

This clonotype was counted many times. The chain combines TRBV2 with TRBJ1-2; weak D call: TRBD1 (5 bases). The V end was cut by 2 bases, the J end by 2 bases, with 12 bases between. This CDR3 is 15 amino acids long. The germline CDR1 and CDR2 sequences are SNHLY and FYNNEI. The CDR3 region has the DNA TGTGCCAGCAGTGAATCGTCCAGGGCGAACTATGGCTACACCTTC. Protein: CASSESSRANYGYTF.

This clonotype was counted only a few times. As DNA, the CDR3 is TGTGCCAGCACCTCGACAGGGATGAACACTGAAGCTTTCTTT. This encodes CASTSTGMNTEAFF. The rearrangement uses TRBV27 and TRBJ1-1, with TRBD1 matching 7 bases. Trimming at V came to 7 bases and at J to 0 bases, leaving 5 bases not matched to a gene. The length of the CDR3 is 14 residues. Germline assignment: CDR1 MNHEY and CDR2 SMNVEV (reference sequence).

The chain employs TRBV5-1 and TRBJ1-6, with D perhaps matching TRBD1 (6 bases). Trimming pared 3 bases from V and 5 bases from J, leaving 12 bases between. CDR1 SGHRS and CDR2 YFSETQ come from the germline V gene. The CDR3 length is 15 residues. The CDR3 sequence is CASSSGAGDNSPLHF. As DNA, the CDR3 is TGCGCCAGCAGCTCAGGGGCAGGGGATAATTCACCCCTCCACTTT. The variable domain in full, completed from reference TRBV5-1 and TRBJ1-6, reads KAGVTQTPRYLIKTRGQQVTLSCSPISGHRSVSWYQQTPGQGLQFLFEYFSETQRNKGNFPGRFSGRQFSNSRSEMNVSTLELGDSALYLCASSSGAGDNSPLHFGNGTRLTVT.

This chain uses TRBV11-1 with TRBJ2-7; TRBD2 agrees at 13 bases. The V segment lost 5 bases and the J segment 2 bases; nucleotides outside the gene matches: 3. The germline V gene encodes CDR1 SGHAT and CDR2 FQDESV (reference sequence). The CDR3 is 15 residues long. CDR3 sequence reads: CASSQLAGGTYEQYF. CDR3 nucleotide sequence: TGTGCCAGCAGCCAACTAGCGGGAGGGACCTACGAGCAGTACTTC.

The chain couples TRBV10-3 to TRBJ2-7, with unresolved D. Germline values: CDR1 ENHRY, CDR2 SYGVKD. The CDR3 spans 11 residues. Between the trimmed V and J ends, which lost 8 bases and 7 bases, there was a span of 12 bases. CDR3: CAILDGREQYF. The CDR3 DNA reads as TGTGCCATCCTAGATGGTAGGGAGCAGTACTTC.

This chain connects TRBV20-1 to TRBJ1-6; possibly TRBD1 for D (5 bases). V lost 6 bases, J lost 10 bases, and 16 bases lay in between. The CDR3 covers 13 residues. Germline lookup yields CDR1 DFQATT and CDR2 SNEGSKA (reference sequence). The DNA for the CDR3 is TGCAGTGCGAGACGGGGGGGTAGGTCACCCCTCCACTTT. It codes for CSARRGGRSPLHF.

V is TRBV19 and J is TRBJ1-1, with TRBD1 identical over 8 bases. V lost 3 bases to trimming and J lost 3 bases; unmatched junction nucleotides: 0. CDR1 is LNHDA and CDR2 is SQIVND in the germline V gene (reference sequence). CDR3 size: 13 residues. CDR3 amino acids: CASSMDRDTEAFF. CDR3 DNA: TGTGCCAGTAGTATGGACAGGGACACTGAAGCTTTCTTT.

The chain links TRBV7-9 to TRBJ2-7; tentative D call: TRBD1 (6 bases). Germline V CDR1 and CDR2: SEHNR, FQNEAQ (reference sequence). The CDR3 is made up of 12 amino acids. Trimming removed 5 bases at V and 6 bases at J, with 11 bases between. In DNA, the CDR3 is TGTGCCAGCAGCCTAACAGGGCGCGAGCAGTACTTC. Translating gives CASSLTGREQYF.

Of note for this clonotype: One junction end disagrees with the germline gene, perhaps due to a read error. The chain combines TRBV5-1 with TRBJ2-3; D is perhaps TRBD1 (5 bases). The CDR3 spans 14 residues. The V gene's germline CDR1 is SGHRS and CDR2 YFSETQ. The DNA for the CDR3 is TGTGCCAGCAGCGTAGGGGTCGGGCAAGATACGCAGTATTTT. Translated: CASSVGVGQDTQYF.

Of note for this clonotype: This sequence may be a read error, since a much larger clone differs from it by one base. The rearrangement uses TRBV4-3 and TRBJ1-1; D possibly corresponds to TRBD1 (5 bases). The CDR3 has 15 residues. Per the germline V gene, CDR1 is LGHNA and CDR2 is YSLEER. CDR3 in DNA: TGCGCCATCAGCCAAGAGGACACCCTGGGTACTGAAGCTTTCTTT. Amino acid sequence: CAISQEDTLGTEAFF.

This rearrangement joins TRBV20-1 to TRBJ2-1, with a possible D match to TRBD2 (5 bases). V lost 2 bases to trimming and J lost 1 base, with 12 bases between them. The length of the CDR3 is 15 residues. CDR1 DFQATT and CDR2 SNEGSKA come from the germline V gene (reference sequence). CDR3 nucleotides: TGCAGTGCTAGACCGGGGAAACAGTCCTACAATGAGCAGTTCTTC. Its protein is CSARPGKQSYNEQFF.

The chain has TRBV19 and TRBJ2-2; 10 nucleotides line up with TRBD2. The CDR3 has 15 residues. Trimming took 4 bases from V and 5 from J; bases not matched to a gene: 4. Germline loops: CDR1 LNHDA, CDR2 SQIVND (reference sequence). CDR3 nucleotides: TGTGCCAGTAGTAGAGGACTAGCGGATACCGGGGAGCTGTTTTTT. It yields the protein CASSRGLADTGELFF.

The chain is built from TRBV30 and TRBJ2-1, with TRBD2 matching 7 bases. This CDR3 is built from 13 residues. The germline V gene has CDR1 GTSNPN and CDR2 SVGIG (reference sequence). Trimming at V came to 4 bases and at J to 7 bases, leaving 7 bases not matched to a gene. The CDR3 DNA is TGTGCCTGGAACTCGGGGAGGGTAAATGAGCAGTTCTTC. This codes for CAWNSGRVNEQFF.

The chain combines TRBV15 with TRBJ2-7; tentatively, D is TRBD1 (5 bases). Germline V gives CDR1 LNHNV, CDR2 YYDKDF (reference sequence). The CDR3 has 15 amino acids. Deletions cut 1 base from V and 6 bases from J, with 16 bases between. CDR3 amino acids: CATSRGNSTVPEQYF. In nucleotides, the CDR3 is TGTGCCACCAGCAGAGGTAATTCGACAGTTCCCGAGCAGTACTTC.

The sample holds a few counts of this clonotype. The rearrangement uses TRBV20-1 and TRBJ2-3, with 12 bases lining up with TRBD2. The germline V gene encodes CDR1 DFQATT and CDR2 SNEGSKA (reference sequence). This CDR3 has 14 residues. V gave up 5 bases and J gave up 5 bases; unmatched junction bases: 5. The chain's CDR3 is CSALLAGGRDTQYF. Written as DNA, the CDR3 is TGCAGTGCTTTACTAGCGGGAGGACGAGATACGCAGTATTTT.

This clonotype appeared once. The gene calls are TRBV20-1 and TRBJ1-2, with a possible D match to TRBD1 (6 bases). Trimming removed 4 bases at V and 8 bases at J, with 11 bases between. This CDR3 has 11 amino acids. CDR1 is DFQATT, CDR2 SNEGSKA, per germline (reference sequence). CDR3 DNA sequence: TGCAGTGCTAATCGACAGGAAGGCTACACCTTC. Translating it yields CSANRQEGYTF.

This chain connects TRBV10-3 to TRBJ1-5; D might be TRBD1 (5 bases). V was clipped by 7 bases and J by 5 bases, with 12 bases between them. CDR3 length: 13 residues. Germline assignment: CDR1 ENHRY and CDR2 SYGVKD. CDR3 in amino acids: CAITRERHQPQHF. The CDR3, as DNA: TGTGCCATCACCAGGGAGAGGCATCAGCCCCAGCATTTT.

This clonotype was seen once. The junction differs from germline at one of its ends, possibly a read error. The V and J genes are TRBV5-6 and TRBJ2-7; possible D gene TRBD1, 5 bases. Per germline, CDR1 SGHDT and CDR2 YYEEEE. The CDR3 consists of 14 residues. The CDR3 nucleotides are TGTGCCGGCAGCCCGGACAACTTACGCTCCGAGCAGTACTTC. Translated: CAGSPDNLRSEQYF.

Ten or more counts support this clonotype. This chain connects TRBV20-1 to TRBJ2-5; D call uncertain. The CDR3 is made up of 14 amino acids. V was cut by 2 bases and J by 1 base, with 11 bases left in between. CDR1 is DFQATT and CDR2 is SNEGSKA in the germline V gene (reference sequence). This CDR3 reads CSARNRDAQETQYF. CDR3 DNA: TGCAGTGCTAGAAATCGAGATGCCCAAGAGACCCAGTACTTC.

This rearrangement joins TRBV9 to TRBJ2-6, with D tentatively TRBD1 (5 bases). The germline V gene has CDR1 SGDLS and CDR2 YYNGEE. The CDR3 loop spans 14 amino acids. V lost 0 bases and J 7 bases, leaving 8 bases between the germline ends. CDR3 bases: TGTGCCAGCAGCGTAGAGGGGTTAGCCAACGTCCTGACTTTC. It specifies CASSVEGLANVLTF.

This clonotype came up many times. The chain combines TRBV12-3 or TRBV12-4 with TRBJ1-4; D is undetermined. Trimming took off 3 bases at V and 3 bases at J, with 14 bases between the two ends. The CDR3 has 16 amino acids. This CDR3 reads CASSFSPVYPNEKLFF. CDR3 bases: TGTGCCAGCAGTTTTTCCCCCGTATATCCTAATGAAAAACTGTTTTTT.

In this sample, this clonotype turned up many times. This chain joins TRBV2 and TRBJ1-5; weak D call: TRBD1 (6 bases). Germline CDR1 and CDR2: SNHLY and FYNNEI. Deletions cut 3 bases from V and 3 bases from J, with 15 bases between. This CDR3 spans 16 amino acids. CDR3 nucleotide sequence: TGTGCCAGCAGTGAGAGGGCCGCAGGGGACAATCAGCCCCAGCATTTT. It yields the protein CASSERAAGDNQPQHF. The full variable domain, completed using reference TRBV2 and TRBJ1-5, is EPEVTQTPSHQVTQMGQEVILRCVPISNHLYFYWYRQILGQKVEFLVSFYNNEISEKSEIFDDQFSVERPDGSNFTLKIRSTKLEDSAMYFCASSERAAGDNQPQHFGDGTRLSIL.

Remarks on this clonotype: At one end, the junction sequence differs from germline, possibly due to a read error. The rearrangement uses TRBV5-5 and TRBJ2-3, with TRBD2 matching 7 bases. The germline CDR1 and CDR2 sequences are SGHKS and YYEKEE (reference sequence). There are 15 residues in the CDR3. For the CDR3, the DNA is TGCGCCAGCAGCTTGTCTAGCGGAGGGGTGGATACGCAGTATTTT. Translated: CASSLSSGGVDTQYF.

V and J are TRBV7-2 and TRBJ2-3; D perhaps matches TRBD2 (5 bases). This CDR3 has 16 residues. From germline, CDR1 is SGHTA and CDR2 FQGNSA. Trimming left V 2 bases short and J 9 bases short, with 21 bases between. The CDR3 sequence is CASSLFGGRERGTQYF. CDR3 nucleotides: TGTGCCAGCAGCTTATTTGGTGGGAGAGAACGTGGGACGCAGTATTTT.

This chain uses TRBV6-4 with TRBJ1-1; D remains unclear. Trimming took off 3 bases at V and 1 base at J, with 6 bases between the two ends. CDR3 size: 13 residues. CDR1 is MRHNA and CDR2 is SNTAGT in the germline V gene. CDR3 DNA: TGTGCCAGCAGTGATAGACCGAACACTGAAGCTTTCTTT. Translating it yields CASSDRPNTEAFF.

The rearrangement links TRBV6-1 to TRBJ1-6; 8 bases are a match to TRBD1. Germline V CDR1 and CDR2: MNHNS, SASEGT. The CDR3 contains 15 residues. After removal of 6 bases from V and 7 bases from J, the junction contained 8 bases not matched to a gene. The CDR3 is CASRFGQGDNSPLHF. CDR3 sequence (DNA): TGTGCCAGCAGATTTGGACAGGGCGACAATTCACCCCTCCACTTT.

V and J are TRBV25-1 and TRBJ2-5; D may be TRBD2 (6 bases). Trimming took off 1 base at V and 5 bases at J, with 11 bases between the two ends. The CDR3 extends over 14 amino acids. Germline V gives CDR1 MGHDK, CDR2 SYGVNS. CDR3 nucleotide sequence: TGTGCCAGCAGTGAATGGGGAGGTCCGGAGACCCAGTACTTC. The encoded protein is CASSEWGGPETQYF.

The chain carries TRBV24-1 and TRBJ1-2; 11 bases are shared with TRBD1. The length of the CDR3 is 17 residues. Germline CDR1 and CDR2: KGHDR and SFDVKD. Unmatched junction bases numbered 7, after V lost 4 bases and J lost 1 base. In nucleotides, the CDR3 is TGTGCCACCAGTGACCGGGACAGGGGGATAGGTAACTATGGCTACACCTTC. Translating it yields CATSDRDRGIGNYGYTF.

This clonotype was counted a single time. The DNA of the CDR3 is TGTGCCACCAGCAGAGAAATCTCTGGAAACACCATATATTTT. The encoded protein is CATSREISGNTIYF. The chain is built from TRBV15 and TRBJ1-3; D remains ambiguous. This CDR3 has 14 amino acids. Germline V CDR1 and CDR2: LNHNV, YYDKDF (reference sequence). The V end lost 0 bases, the J end lost 0 bases, and 3 bases lay between the germline ends.

This chain links TRBV19 with TRBJ1-1; D call uncertain. Germline V gives CDR1 LNHDA, CDR2 SQIVND (reference sequence). V was trimmed by 3 bases and J by 7 bases, leaving 12 bases between them. This CDR3 spans 13 amino acids. DNA of the CDR3: TGTGCCAGTAGTATCCACGGCCGGGGTGAAGCTTTCTTT. It specifies CASSIHGRGEAFF.

This clonotype was counted many times. The V gene is TRBV9, the J gene TRBJ2-3; TRBD2 is a possible D gene (6 bases). The CDR3 is 15 amino acids. V dropped 4 bases and J dropped 0 bases, with 12 bases sitting between them. Looked up from germline, CDR1 is SGDLS and CDR2 is YYNGEE. CDR3 bases: TGTGCCAGCAGCACATCGGGACTTAGCACAGATACGCAGTATTTT. It translates to CASSTSGLSTDTQYF.